The 32 T cell receptor beta chains listed next were all sequenced from one sample in a study of cytomegalovirus exposure and HLA in healthy donors. Primers included in the PCR were 60 Vbeta and 13 Jbeta primers. The assay was immunoSEQ multiplex PCR, and TCRdb's table has in-frame clones only and misses some. The repertoire holds 150,000 to 170,000 clones, roughly 72% seen once, with around 1.9% in the top ten. Sequenced: PBMCs. The receptors derive from a man between 25 and 39 years old in good health and CMV-seronegative.

The chain combines TRBV27 with TRBJ2-3; D is uncertain. The CDR3 totals 15 residues. Germline V gene lookup returns CDR1 MNHEY and CDR2 SMNVEV (reference sequence). V lost 4 bases, J lost 2 bases, and 13 bases lay in between. The CDR3 is CASSSAFGATDTQYF. CDR3 DNA sequence: TGTGCCAGCAGTTCAGCGTTCGGAGCCACAGATACGCAGTATTTT.

The count of this clone is one. V and J are TRBV5-1 and TRBJ2-3; 10 nucleotides match TRBD2. The CDR3 loop spans 15 amino acids. Per germline, CDR1 SGHRS and CDR2 YFSETQ. V lost 5 bases, J lost 5 bases, and 8 bases stayed unmatched. The CDR3 DNA follows: TGCGCCAGCAGAACTAGCGGGGCGGCGGTAGATACGCAGTATTTT. It is translated as CASRTSGAAVDTQYF.

J is TRBJ1-4 and V is TRBV29-1, with 8 bases fitting TRBD1. Looked up from germline, CDR1 is SQVTM and CDR2 is ANQGSEA. V gave up 4 bases and J gave up 5 bases; unmatched junction bases: 3. This CDR3 has 13 residues. The CDR3 DNA sequence: TGCAGCGTTGGACAGGGGAGCAATGAAAAACTGTTTTTT. This encodes CSVGQGSNEKLFF.

The V and J genes are TRBV25-1 and TRBJ2-7, with D possibly TRBD2 on 6 matching bases. The V gene lost 8 bases and the J gene lost 0 bases, with 17 bases spanning the gap. The CDR3 covers 15 residues. Germline CDR1 reads MGHDK; CDR2 reads SYGVNS. DNA of the CDR3: TGTGCCAGCCGCGGTTTGGACGGGAGCTCCTACGAGCAGTACTTC. Protein sequence: CASRGLDGSSYEQYF.

The rearrangement uses TRBV5-5 and TRBJ1-2; 11 positions match TRBD1. V lost 4 bases to trimming and J lost 2 bases; unmatched junction nucleotides: 13. CDR3 length equals 18 residues. CDR1 is SGHKS and CDR2 is YYEKEE in the germline V gene (reference sequence). The CDR3 is CASSRSGGQGAVNYGYTF. The CDR3 region has the DNA TGTGCCAGCAGCCGATCTGGCGGACAGGGGGCAGTCAACTATGGCTACACCTTC. Full variable domain (missing parts from reference TRBV5-5 and TRBJ1-2): DAGVTQSPTHLIKTRGQQVTLRCSPISGHKSVSWYQQVLGQGPQFIFQYYEKEERGRGNFPDRFSARQFPNYSSELNVNALLLGDSALYLCASSRSGGQGAVNYGYTFGSGTRLTVV.

Here the CDR3 reads CASSLGQGVSYEQYF. DNA for the CDR3: TGCGCCAGCAGCTTAGGACAGGGGGTTTCCTACGAGCAGTACTTC. The chain uses TRBV5-1 and TRBJ2-7; 10 positions match TRBD1. Germline loops: CDR1 SGHRS, CDR2 YFSETQ. The CDR3 runs to 15 residues. J lost 1 base, V lost 2 bases, and 3 bases had no gene match. Using reference TRBV5-1 and TRBJ2-7 for the parts outside the CDR3, the full variable domain is KAGVTQTPRYLIKTRGQQVTLSCSPISGHRSVSWYQQTPGQGLQFLFEYFSETQRNKGNFPGRFSGRQFSNSRSEMNVSTLELGDSALYLCASSLGQGVSYEQYFGPGTRLTVT.

This chain connects TRBV6-1 to TRBJ1-5; D is possibly TRBD1 (6 bases). The CDR3 is made up of 13 amino acids. Germline V lookup: CDR1 MNHNS, CDR2 SASEGT. Deletions cut 7 bases from V and 4 bases from J, with 11 bases between. Here the CDR3 reads CASMSQGNQPQHF. The DNA of the CDR3 is TGTGCCAGCATGTCACAGGGTAATCAGCCCCAGCATTTT.

In this sample, this clone turned up a few times. CDR3 region: CASSEAGAEAFF. The CDR3 DNA reads as TGTGCCAGCAGTGAAGCAGGGGCTGAAGCTTTCTTT. The chain employs TRBV6-1 and TRBJ1-1; perhaps TRBD1 as D (5 bases). V dropped 0 bases and J dropped 6 bases, with 5 bases sitting between them. The CDR3 sequence is 12 residues long. Germline lookup yields CDR1 MNHNS and CDR2 SASEGT.

This chain joins TRBV28 and TRBJ1-4; the D gene is possibly TRBD1 (6 bases). Deletions cut 1 base from V and 7 bases from J, with 10 bases between. This CDR3 is built from 14 residues. Germline values: CDR1 MDHEN, CDR2 SYDVKM. CDR3 protein: CASSLSGGREKLFF. CDR3 nucleotides: TGTGCCAGCAGTTTATCTGGGGGCCGTGAAAAACTGTTTTTT.

The J gene is TRBJ2-7, the V gene TRBV5-6; D remains ambiguous. Trimming cost V 2 bases and J 3 bases, with 12 bases left between them. Germline values: CDR1 SGHDT, CDR2 YYEEEE. CDR3 length: 14 residues. The DNA of the CDR3 is TGTGCCAGCAGCTTCGGGTTGCGGTACTACGAGCAGTACTTC. Residues: CASSFGLRYYEQYF.

V and J are TRBV6-4 and TRBJ2-2; D is unresolved. Germline V gives CDR1 MRHNA, CDR2 SNTAGT. This CDR3 is built from 12 residues. The V and J ends lost 6 bases and 5 bases respectively, with 7 bases between them. CDR3 DNA: TGTGCCAGCAGCACCGGGACCGGGGAGCTGTTTTTT. This gives the protein CASSTGTGELFF.

This clone was counted once. The chain recombines TRBV5-8 with TRBJ1-2, with TRBD1 matching over 8 bases. This CDR3 spans 13 amino acids. From germline, CDR1 is SGHTS and CDR2 YDEGEE. J gave up 7 bases and V 3 bases, and 5 bases lay outside the gene matches. The CDR3: CASSSGQGFGYTF. CDR3 nucleotide sequence: TGTGCCAGCAGCTCCGGACAGGGATTTGGCTACACCTTC.

The chain employs TRBV29-1 and TRBJ1-6, with 8 bases lining up with TRBD1. CDR3 length: 15 amino acids. Germline values: CDR1 SQVTM, CDR2 ANQGSEA. V dropped 7 bases and J dropped 3; count of bases not matched to a gene: 8. CDR3 DNA sequence: TGCAGCGATCACTCTACAGGGGGCTATAATTCACCCCTCCACTTT. Amino acid sequence: CSDHSTGGYNSPLHF.

The chain is built from TRBV10-3 and TRBJ1-3; a possible D gene is TRBD1 (6 bases). Germline loops: CDR1 ENHRY, CDR2 SYGVKD. Trimming removed 3 bases at V and 3 bases at J, with 15 bases between. CDR3 length equals 16 residues. CDR3 in amino acids: CAISEKGGRSGNTIYF. The CDR3 DNA reads as TGTGCCATCAGTGAAAAGGGGGGGAGGAGTGGAAACACCATATATTTT.

The chain carries TRBV10-3 and TRBJ2-7; 12 positions agree with TRBD1. V shed 7 bases, J shed 4 bases, and the junction held 8 bases outside the gene matches. The CDR3 totals 15 residues. CDR1 and CDR2 from the germline V gene are ENHRY and SYGVKD. CDR3 amino acids: CAIKIGTGGGYEQYF. The DNA of the CDR3 is TGTGCCATCAAAATCGGGACAGGGGGCGGTTACGAGCAGTACTTC.

This rearrangement joins TRBV6-6 to TRBJ2-2; TRBD1 matches 8 bases. The J segment lost 2 bases and the V segment lost 6 bases, leaving 5 bases of the junction unmatched. CDR3 length: 15 amino acids. Germline values: CDR1 MNHNY, CDR2 SVGAGI (reference sequence). The CDR3 nucleotides are TGTGCCAGCAGCATTGGACAGGGCAACACCGGGGAGCTGTTTTTT. Translating it yields CASSIGQGNTGELFF.

CDR3 DNA sequence: TGCGCCAGCAGCATAACAGGGGGCGAGGATACGCAGTATTTT. This sequence encodes CASSITGGEDTQYF. The V call is TRBV5-1, the J call TRBJ2-3; 9 nucleotides agree with TRBD1. J gave up 6 bases and V 4 bases, and 6 bases lay outside the gene matches. CDR1 is SGHRS, CDR2 YFSETQ, per germline. This CDR3 comprises 14 residues.

The chain is built from TRBV19 and TRBJ1-1, with TRBD1 as a possible D gene (5 bases). The CDR3 length is 13 residues. In germline, CDR1 is LNHDA, CDR2 SQIVND (reference sequence). V was cut by 5 bases and J by 4 bases, with 11 bases left in between. The CDR3 DNA follows: TGTGCCAGTAGTCCCGGGGGTATCACTGAAGCTTTCTTT. Encoded protein: CASSPGGITEAFF. Full variable domain (remainder filled in from reference TRBV19 and TRBJ1-1): DGGITQSPKYLFRKEGQNVTLSCEQNLNHDAMYWYRQDPGQGLRLIYYSQIVNDFQKGDIAEGYSVSREKKESFPLTVTSAQKNPTAFYLCASSPGGITEAFFGQGTRLTVV.

This chain links TRBV28 with TRBJ1-1; a weak D match, TRBD1 (6 bases). The V end lost 7 bases, the J end lost 1 base, and 16 bases lay between the germline ends. The CDR3 is 15 residues long. Germline CDR1 MDHEN, CDR2 SYDVKM. The CDR3 loop reads CASTSPGQPNTEAFF. The CDR3 nucleotides are TGTGCCAGCACCTCACCTGGACAGCCGAACACTGAAGCTTTCTTT. Supplemented by reference TRBV28 and TRBJ1-1, the full variable domain reads DVKVTQSSRYLVKRTGEKVFLECVQDMDHENMFWYRQDPGLGLRLIYFSYDVKMKEKGDIPEGYSVSREKKERFSLILESASTNQTSMYLCASTSPGQPNTEAFFGQGTRLTVV.

This chain joins TRBV7-9 and TRBJ2-1, with D possibly being TRBD2 (5 bases). The length of the CDR3 is 16 residues. Germline CDR1 reads SEHNR; CDR2 reads FQNEAQ (reference sequence). The ends were cut back, 5 bases at V and 4 bases at J, with 18 bases in the middle. CDR3 in amino acids: CASSTAWEISYNEQFF. The DNA of the CDR3 is TGTGCCAGCAGCACCGCCTGGGAGATTAGTTACAATGAGCAGTTCTTC.

This sequence joins TRBV6-1 and TRBJ2-2; possibly TRBD2 for D (6 bases). The germline V gene has CDR1 MNHNS and CDR2 SASEGT. There are 13 residues in the CDR3. V lost 2 bases to trimming and J lost 5 bases, with 6 bases between them. DNA for the CDR3: TGTGCCAGCAGTGAAAGCGGGACCGGGGAGCTGTTTTTT. Translating it yields CASSESGTGELFF.

This clone was counted between two and nine times. The chain recombines TRBV5-1 with TRBJ1-6, with 8 nucleotides matching TRBD1. CDR3 length: 14 residues. V lost 5 bases, J lost 9 bases, and 7 bases stayed unmatched. Per germline, CDR1 SGHRS and CDR2 YFSETQ. CDR3 bases: TGCGCCAGCAGGGTTGGGACAGGCCCTTCACCCCTCCACTTT. Amino acids: CASRVGTGPSPLHF. The entire variable domain, with the rest obtained from reference TRBV5-1 and TRBJ1-6, is as follows: KAGVTQTPRYLIKTRGQQVTLSCSPISGHRSVSWYQQTPGQGLQFLFEYFSETQRNKGNFPGRFSGRQFSNSRSEMNVSTLELGDSALYLCASRVGTGPSPLHFGNGTRLTVT.

This chain links TRBV6-8 with TRBJ2-7; the match to TRBD2 covers 12 bases. This CDR3 contains 15 residues. Trimming cost V 6 bases and J 5 bases; bases outside gene matches: 8. Germline V gene data show CDR1 as MNHGY and CDR2 as SAAAGT. For the CDR3, the DNA is TGTGCCAGCAGCTACACTAGCGGGGGGCCCCACGAGCAGTACTTC. Its protein is CASSYTSGGPHEQYF.

The chain uses TRBV5-1 and TRBJ2-1; D gene ambiguous. The CDR3 runs to 15 residues. CDR1 SGHRS and CDR2 YFSETQ come from the germline V gene. V was trimmed by 0 bases and J by 0 bases, leaving 7 bases between them. The CDR3 region is CASSLVRSSYNEQFF. CDR3 nucleotide sequence: TGCGCCAGCAGCTTGGTCCGGAGCTCCTACAATGAGCAGTTCTTC.

The rearrangement links TRBV19 to TRBJ2-3; unclear D gene. CDR3 length: 10 amino acids. Germline V gene lookup returns CDR1 LNHDA and CDR2 SQIVND (reference sequence). V was pared by 10 bases and J by 10 bases, with 12 bases between. Here the CDR3 DNA reads TGTGCCACTGGTTCCGAGGCGCAGTATTTT. Protein product: CATGSEAQYF. Using reference TRBV19 and TRBJ2-3 for the parts outside the CDR3, the full variable domain is DGGITQSPKYLFRKEGQNVTLSCEQNLNHDAMYWYRQDPGQGLRLIYYSQIVNDFQKGDIAEGYSVSREKKESFPLTVTSAQKNPTAFYLCATGSEAQYFGPGTRLTVL.

The CDR3 sequence: CAISDPDRDQPQHF. The CDR3 DNA sequence: TGTGCCATCAGTGACCCAGACAGGGATCAGCCCCAGCATTTT. J is TRBJ1-5 and V is TRBV10-3; 7 bases agree with TRBD1. CDR3 size: 14 residues. CDR1 ENHRY and CDR2 SYGVKD come from the germline V gene. V lost 3 bases, J lost 5 bases, and 4 bases stayed unmatched.

The rearrangement links TRBV27 to TRBJ1-2; maybe TRBD1 (5 bases). V lost 5 bases and J lost 5, with 21 bases in between. CDR1 and CDR2 (germline): MNHEY, SMNVEV (reference sequence). The CDR3 sequence is 16 residues long. CDR3 amino acids: CASSPIPGTGGYGYTF. DNA of the CDR3: TGTGCCAGCAGTCCCATCCCCGGGACCGGAGGGTATGGCTACACCTTC.

V usage is TRBV5-4 and J usage is TRBJ1-1; TRBD1 might be the D (6 bases). CDR1 and CDR2 (germline): SGHNT, YYREEE (reference sequence). V was pared by 3 bases and J by 0 bases, with 15 bases between. This CDR3 comprises 16 residues. The chain's CDR3 is CASSSPGVDMNTEAFF. CDR3 bases: TGTGCCAGCAGCTCGCCAGGGGTTGACATGAACACTGAAGCTTTCTTT.

The chain's CDR3 is CASSRLLTRGDTQYF. CDR3 bases: TGTGCCAGCAGCCGCCTTTTGACTAGAGGAGATACGCAGTATTTT. V is TRBV7-2 and J is TRBJ2-3; possible D gene TRBD2, 6 bases. This CDR3 has 15 residues. CDR1 SGHTA and CDR2 FQGNSA come from the germline V gene. With 5 bases removed from V and 5 bases from J, the gap between germline ends came to 17 bases.

This chain links TRBV5-1 with TRBJ2-7; tentatively, D is TRBD2 (6 bases). Trimming removed 1 base at V and 4 bases at J, with 12 bases between. The germline V gene encodes CDR1 SGHRS and CDR2 YFSETQ. The CDR3 contains 14 residues. This chain's CDR3 is CASSLQGGMYEQYF. CDR3 bases: TGCGCCAGCAGCTTGCAGGGCGGGATGTACGAGCAGTACTTC. The full variable domain, with the rest looked up from reference TRBV5-1 and TRBJ2-7, is KAGVTQTPRYLIKTRGQQVTLSCSPISGHRSVSWYQQTPGQGLQFLFEYFSETQRNKGNFPGRFSGRQFSNSRSEMNVSTLELGDSALYLCASSLQGGMYEQYFGPGTRLTVT.

This chain links TRBV5-1 with TRBJ2-7; 11 nucleotides align to TRBD1. CDR1 and CDR2 (germline): SGHRS, YFSETQ. There are 16 residues in the CDR3. V lost 0 bases to trimming and J lost 6 bases; unmatched junction nucleotides: 8. The CDR3 is CASSLVGGQGVGEQYF. The CDR3 DNA reads as TGCGCCAGCAGCTTGGTTGGGGGACAGGGGGTCGGCGAGCAGTACTTC.

This clone was found once. This chain uses TRBV6-1 with TRBJ2-7; 7 bases line up with TRBD1. V lost 1 base and J lost 4; bases outside the gene matches: 13. Germline CDR1 MNHNS, CDR2 SASEGT. This CDR3 comprises 17 residues. CDR3 loop: CASSEEKGARLSYEQYF. In nucleotides, the CDR3 is TGTGCCAGCAGTGAAGAGAAGGGGGCGCGTCTTAGTTACGAGCAGTACTTC.